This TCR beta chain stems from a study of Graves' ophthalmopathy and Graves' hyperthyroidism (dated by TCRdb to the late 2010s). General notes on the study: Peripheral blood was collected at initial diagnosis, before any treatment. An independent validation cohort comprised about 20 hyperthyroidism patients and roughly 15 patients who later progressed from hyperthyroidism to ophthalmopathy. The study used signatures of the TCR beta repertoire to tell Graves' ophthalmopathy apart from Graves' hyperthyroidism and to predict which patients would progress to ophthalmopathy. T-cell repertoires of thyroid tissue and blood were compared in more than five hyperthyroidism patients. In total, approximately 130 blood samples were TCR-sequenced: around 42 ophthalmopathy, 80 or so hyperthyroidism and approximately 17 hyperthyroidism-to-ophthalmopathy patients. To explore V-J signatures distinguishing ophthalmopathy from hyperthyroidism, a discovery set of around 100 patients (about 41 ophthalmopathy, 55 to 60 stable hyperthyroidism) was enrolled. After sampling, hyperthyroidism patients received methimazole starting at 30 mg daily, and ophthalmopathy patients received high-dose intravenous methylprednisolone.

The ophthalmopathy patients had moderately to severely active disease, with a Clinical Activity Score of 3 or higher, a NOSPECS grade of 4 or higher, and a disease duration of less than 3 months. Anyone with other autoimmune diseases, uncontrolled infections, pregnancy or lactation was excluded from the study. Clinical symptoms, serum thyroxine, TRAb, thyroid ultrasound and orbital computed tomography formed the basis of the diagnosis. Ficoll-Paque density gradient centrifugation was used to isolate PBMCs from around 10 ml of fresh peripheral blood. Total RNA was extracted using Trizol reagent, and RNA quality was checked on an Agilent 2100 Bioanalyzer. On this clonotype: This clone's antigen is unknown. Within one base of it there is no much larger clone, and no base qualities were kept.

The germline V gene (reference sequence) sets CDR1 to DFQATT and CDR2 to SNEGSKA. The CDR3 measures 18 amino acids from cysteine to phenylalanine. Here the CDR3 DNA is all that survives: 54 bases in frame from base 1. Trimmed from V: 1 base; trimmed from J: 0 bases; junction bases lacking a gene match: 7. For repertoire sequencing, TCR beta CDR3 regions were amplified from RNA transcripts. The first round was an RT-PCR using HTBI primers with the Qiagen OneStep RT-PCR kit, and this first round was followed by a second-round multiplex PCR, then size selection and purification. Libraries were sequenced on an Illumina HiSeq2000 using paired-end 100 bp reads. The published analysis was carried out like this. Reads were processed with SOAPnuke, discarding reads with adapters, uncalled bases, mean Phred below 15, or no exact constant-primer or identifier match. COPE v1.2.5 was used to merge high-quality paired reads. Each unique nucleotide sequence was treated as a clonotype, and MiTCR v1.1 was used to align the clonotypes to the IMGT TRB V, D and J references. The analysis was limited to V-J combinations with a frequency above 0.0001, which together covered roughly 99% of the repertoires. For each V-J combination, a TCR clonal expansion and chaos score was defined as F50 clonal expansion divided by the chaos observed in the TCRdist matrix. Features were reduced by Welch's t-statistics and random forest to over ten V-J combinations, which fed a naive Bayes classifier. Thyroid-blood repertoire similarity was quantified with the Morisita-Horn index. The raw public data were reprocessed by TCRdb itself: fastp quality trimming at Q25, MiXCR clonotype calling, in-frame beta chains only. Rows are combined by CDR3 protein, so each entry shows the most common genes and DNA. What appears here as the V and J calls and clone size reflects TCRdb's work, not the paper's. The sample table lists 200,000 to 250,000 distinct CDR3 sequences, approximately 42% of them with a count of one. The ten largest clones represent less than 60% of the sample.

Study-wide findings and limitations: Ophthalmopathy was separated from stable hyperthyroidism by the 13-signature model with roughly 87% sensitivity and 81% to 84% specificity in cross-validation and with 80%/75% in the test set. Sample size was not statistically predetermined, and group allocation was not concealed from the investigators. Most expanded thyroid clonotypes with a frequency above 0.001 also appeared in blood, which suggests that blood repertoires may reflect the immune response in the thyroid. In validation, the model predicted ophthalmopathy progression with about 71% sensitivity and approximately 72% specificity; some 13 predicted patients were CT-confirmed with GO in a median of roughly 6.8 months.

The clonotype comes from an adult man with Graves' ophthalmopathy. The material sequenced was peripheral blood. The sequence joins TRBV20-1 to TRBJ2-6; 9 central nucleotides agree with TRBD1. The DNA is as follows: TGCAGTGCTAGAGGTCGGGACAGGGAACTCTCTGGGGCCAACGTCCTGACTTTC. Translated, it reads CSARGRDRELSGANVLTF.